The clone carrying this T cell receptor (beta chain) has ten or more counts. The antigen is undetermined. The data were obtained in a study of identical twins. Whole-study results and caveats: Beta out-of-frame sequences showed weaker excess twin sharing. Analyses based on zero insertions could be partly confounded by invariant MAIT and iNKT cells.

Unique molecular identifiers were present on the cDNA, and a universal primer site came from template switching. TCRdb passed the 5' RACE reads through MiXCR, listing each CDR3 protein once. In the table there are 250,000 to 350,000 distinct CDR3 sequences, more than 6.5% of which are singletons. The J segment lost 2 bases and the V segment lost 7 bases, leaving 10 bases of the junction unmatched. Germline loops: CDR1 SGHVS, CDR2 FNYEAQ. The CDR3 totals 16 residues. The data also belong to a second study, concerning yellow fever vaccine responses in identical twins.

The chain couples TRBV7-6 to TRBJ1-4; 7 nucleotides agree with TRBD1. The sequence derives from a woman aged 18 to 35 in good health. What was sequenced was memory (CD45RO+) T cells sorted from blood. This CDR3 is CASKPLTGQTNEKLFF. Written as DNA, the CDR3 is TGTGCCAGCAAACCACTGACGGGACAGACTAATGAAAAACTGTTTTTT. Variable domain in full (rest from reference TRBV7-6 and TRBJ1-4): GAGVSQSPRYKVTKRGQDVALRCDPISGHVSLYWYRQALGQGPEFLTYFNYEAQQDKSGLPNDRFSAERPEGSISTLTIQRTEQRDSAMYRCASKPLTGQTNEKLFFGSGTQLSVL.